These 9 T cell receptor beta chains were all obtained from the same sample, sequenced in a study of vaccination effects on CD4 cells after COVID-19. Antigens of these TCRs are unknown. TCRdb's table, derived via immunoSEQ multiplex PCR, lists solely in-frame clones and lacks some. The sample lists some 30,000 clones, roughly four fifths seen once, with about 14% in the top ten. ViraFEST expansion of antigen-specific CD4+ T cells with viral peptide pools preceded sequencing. Between days 9 and 11 of culture, CD4+ T cells were separated out. Each person got two doses of an mRNA SARS-CoV-2 vaccine, BNT162b2 or mRNA-1273. The source was CD4+ T cells from PBMCs cultured with HCoV-229E spike peptides, collected after COVID-19 vaccination. These receptors were obtained from a human donor who received a COVID-19 vaccine.

This chain joins TRBV6-5 and TRBJ1-2; D is unclear. The germline gives CDR1 MNHEY, CDR2 SVGAGI. V was cut by 0 bases and J by 0 bases, with 8 bases left in between. This CDR3 has 15 amino acids. The CDR3 nucleotides read TGTGCCAGCAGTTACTCAGGGATAGCTAACTATGGCTACACCTTC. Protein product: CASSYSGIANYGYTF.

This clone was recorded once. The J gene is TRBJ1-4, the V gene TRBV6-5; 7 bases fit TRBD1. In germline, CDR1 is MNHEY, CDR2 SVGAGI. V lost 8 bases and J lost 3; bases outside the gene matches: 3. The CDR3 has 13 amino acids. CDR3 region: CASGDRANEKLFF. The CDR3 coding sequence is TGTGCCAGCGGCGACAGGGCTAATGAAAAACTGTTTTTT.

The rearrangement uses TRBV4-1 and TRBJ1-3, with D perhaps TRBD1 (5 bases). This CDR3 is 19 amino acids long. The V end lost 0 bases, the J end lost 1 base, and 19 bases lay between the germline ends. Germline V gene data show CDR1 as MGHRA and CDR2 as YSYEKL. CDR3 bases: TGCGCCAGCAGCCAAGATCGGCAGGGACTGGTGGGTTCTGGAAACACCATATATTTT. Amino acid sequence: CASSQDRQGLVGSGNTIYF.

The chain couples TRBV7-9 to TRBJ2-1; D remains ambiguous. The ends were cut back, 1 base at V and 10 bases at J, with 11 bases in the middle. The CDR3 has 13 residues. The V gene's germline CDR1 is SEHNR and CDR2 FQNEAQ (reference sequence). This chain's CDR3 is CASSLVLDGEQFF. The CDR3 nucleotides are TGTGCCAGCAGCTTAGTTCTAGATGGGGAGCAGTTCTTC.

The chain couples TRBV18 to TRBJ2-7; maybe TRBD1 (5 bases). This CDR3 contains 14 residues. V dropped 0 bases and J dropped 5 bases, with 11 bases sitting between them. The germline V gene encodes CDR1 KGHSH and CDR2 LQKENI. The chain's CDR3 is CASSPPGRAHEQYF. In DNA, the CDR3 is TGTGCCAGCTCACCACCGGGCAGGGCCCACGAGCAGTACTTC.

The rearrangement links TRBV20-1 to TRBJ2-1; tentative D call: TRBD2 (5 bases). The CDR3 runs to 14 residues. Germline CDR1 is DFQATT and CDR2 is SNEGSKA (reference sequence). Between the trimmed V and J ends, which lost 3 bases and 5 bases, there was a span of 14 bases. The CDR3 nucleotides are TGCAGTGCTAGTGAGACGAGCGGACACAATGAGCAGTTCTTC. The encoded protein is CSASETSGHNEQFF.

V gene TRBV12-3 or TRBV12-4 combines with J gene TRBJ2-7, with D unclear. Between the trimmed V and J ends, which lost 4 bases and 3 bases, there was a span of 10 bases. CDR3 length equals 13 residues. CDR3 DNA: TGTGCCAGCAGTTCCTTTGCAGACTACGAGCAGTACTTC. It specifies CASSSFADYEQYF.

This chain uses TRBV4-1 with TRBJ1-2; D is undetermined. The V gene's germline CDR1 is MGHRA and CDR2 YSYEKL. CDR3 length equals 16 residues. V shed 0 bases and J shed 0 bases, with 11 bases lying between them. CDR3 in DNA: TGCGCCAGCAGCCAAGATCCGGGCGGTTCTAACTATGGCTACACCTTC. Translating it yields CASSQDPGGSNYGYTF.

The DNA of the CDR3 is TGTGCTAGTGGTTTGGGGGTGAGGTCAGCTAGGAACACTGAAGCTTTCTTT. Protein: CASGLGVRSARNTEAFF. This chain joins TRBV12-5 and TRBJ1-1, with D uncertain. Between the trimmed V and J ends, which lost 1 base and 1 base, there was a span of 16 bases. Germline V gives CDR1 LGHNT, CDR2 FRNRAP. CDR3 length: 17 amino acids.